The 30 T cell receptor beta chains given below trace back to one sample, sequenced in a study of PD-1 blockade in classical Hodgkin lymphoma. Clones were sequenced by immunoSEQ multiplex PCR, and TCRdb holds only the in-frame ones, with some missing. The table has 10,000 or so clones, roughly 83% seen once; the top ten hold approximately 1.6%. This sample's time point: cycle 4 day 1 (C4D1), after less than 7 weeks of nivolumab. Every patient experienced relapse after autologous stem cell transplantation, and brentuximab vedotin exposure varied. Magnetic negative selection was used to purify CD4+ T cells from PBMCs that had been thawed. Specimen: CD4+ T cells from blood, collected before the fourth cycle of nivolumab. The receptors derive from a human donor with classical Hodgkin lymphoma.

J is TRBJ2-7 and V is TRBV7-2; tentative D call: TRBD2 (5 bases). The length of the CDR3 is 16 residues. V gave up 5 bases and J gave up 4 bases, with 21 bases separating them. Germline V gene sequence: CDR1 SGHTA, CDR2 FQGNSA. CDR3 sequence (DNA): TGTGCCAGCAGCCAGCCCGACTCCTCGCGGAGGTACGAGCAGTACTTC. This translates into CASSQPDSSRRYEQYF.

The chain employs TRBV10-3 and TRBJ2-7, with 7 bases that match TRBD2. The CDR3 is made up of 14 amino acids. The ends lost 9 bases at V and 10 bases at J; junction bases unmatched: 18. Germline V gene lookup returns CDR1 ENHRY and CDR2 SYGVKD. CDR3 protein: CAITPVRAGDLQYF. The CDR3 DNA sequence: TGTGCCATTACCCCGGTTCGGGCGGGGGACCTCCAGTACTTC.

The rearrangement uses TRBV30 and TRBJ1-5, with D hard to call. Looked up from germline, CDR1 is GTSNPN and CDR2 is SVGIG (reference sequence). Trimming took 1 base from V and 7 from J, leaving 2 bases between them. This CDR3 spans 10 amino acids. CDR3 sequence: CAWSGQPQHF. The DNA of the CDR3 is TGTGCCTGGAGTGGGCAGCCCCAGCATTTT.

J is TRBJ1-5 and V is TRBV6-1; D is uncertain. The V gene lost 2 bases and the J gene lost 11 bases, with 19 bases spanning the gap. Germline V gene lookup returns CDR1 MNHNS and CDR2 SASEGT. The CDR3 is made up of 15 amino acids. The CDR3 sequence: CASSELLDGGMTQHF. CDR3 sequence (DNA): TGTGCCAGCAGTGAATTATTAGACGGCGGAATGACCCAGCATTTT.

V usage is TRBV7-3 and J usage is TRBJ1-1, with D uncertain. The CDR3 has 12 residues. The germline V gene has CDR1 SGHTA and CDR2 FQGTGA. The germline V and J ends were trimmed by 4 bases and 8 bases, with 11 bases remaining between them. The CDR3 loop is CASSSPLGEAFF. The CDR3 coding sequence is TGTGCCAGCAGCTCCCCCCTAGGAGAAGCTTTCTTT. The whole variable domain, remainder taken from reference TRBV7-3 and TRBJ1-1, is GAGVSQTPSNKVTEKGKYVELRCDPISGHTALYWYRQSLGQGPEFLIYFQGTGAADDSGLPNDRFFAVRPEGSVSTLKIQRTERGDSAVYLCASSSPLGEAFFGQGTRLTVV.

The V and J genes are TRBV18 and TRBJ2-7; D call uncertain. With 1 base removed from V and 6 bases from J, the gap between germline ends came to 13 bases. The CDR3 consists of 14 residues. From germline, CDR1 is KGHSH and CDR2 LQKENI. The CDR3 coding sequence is TGTGCCAGCTCACCACACCCCTCAATAGGCGAGCAGTACTTC. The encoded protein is CASSPHPSIGEQYF.

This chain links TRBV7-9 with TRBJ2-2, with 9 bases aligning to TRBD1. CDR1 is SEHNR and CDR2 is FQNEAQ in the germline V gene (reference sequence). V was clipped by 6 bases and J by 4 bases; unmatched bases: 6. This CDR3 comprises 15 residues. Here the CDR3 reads CASRLGQGGTGELFF. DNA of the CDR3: TGTGCCAGCAGGTTGGGACAGGGAGGCACCGGGGAGCTGTTTTTT. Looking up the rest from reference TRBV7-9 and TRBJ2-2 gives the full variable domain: DTGVSQNPRHKITKRGQNVTFRCDPISEHNRLYWYRQTLGQGPEFLTYFQNEAQLEKSRLLSDRFSAERPKGSFSTLEIQRTEQGDSAMYLCASRLGQGGTGELFFGEGSRLTVL.

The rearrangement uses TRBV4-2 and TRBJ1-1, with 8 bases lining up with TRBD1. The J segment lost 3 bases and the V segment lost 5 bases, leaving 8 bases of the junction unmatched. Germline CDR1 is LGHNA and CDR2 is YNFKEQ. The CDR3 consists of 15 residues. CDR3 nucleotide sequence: TGTGCCAGCAGCAGCCTCCAGGGGGCGGACACTGAAGCTTTCTTT. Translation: CASSSLQGADTEAFF.

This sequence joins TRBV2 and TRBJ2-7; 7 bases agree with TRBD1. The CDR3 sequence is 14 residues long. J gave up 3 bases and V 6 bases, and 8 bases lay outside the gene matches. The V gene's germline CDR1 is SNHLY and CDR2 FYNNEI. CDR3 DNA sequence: TGTGCCAGCAGGGCGGACAGGAACGGCTACGAGCAGTACTTC. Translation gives CASRADRNGYEQYF.

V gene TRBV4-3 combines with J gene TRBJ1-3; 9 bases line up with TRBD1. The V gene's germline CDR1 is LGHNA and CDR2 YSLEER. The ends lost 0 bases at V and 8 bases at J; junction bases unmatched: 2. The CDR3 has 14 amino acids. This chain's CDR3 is CASSQEDRGYTIYF. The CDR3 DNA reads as TGCGCCAGCAGCCAAGAGGACAGGGGATACACCATATATTTT.

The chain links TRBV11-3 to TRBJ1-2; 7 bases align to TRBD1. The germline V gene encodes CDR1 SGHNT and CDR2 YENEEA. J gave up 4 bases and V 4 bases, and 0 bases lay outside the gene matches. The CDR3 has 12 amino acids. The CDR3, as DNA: TGTGCCAGCAGCTCAGGGGGCTATGGCTACACCTTC. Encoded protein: CASSSGGYGYTF.

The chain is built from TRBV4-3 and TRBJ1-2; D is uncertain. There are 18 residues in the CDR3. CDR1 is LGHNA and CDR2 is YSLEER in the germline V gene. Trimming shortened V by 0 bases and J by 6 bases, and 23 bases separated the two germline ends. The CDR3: CASSQDHFDPVPWDGYTF. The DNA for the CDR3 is TGCGCCAGCAGCCAAGATCACTTCGACCCGGTCCCATGGGATGGCTACACCTTC.

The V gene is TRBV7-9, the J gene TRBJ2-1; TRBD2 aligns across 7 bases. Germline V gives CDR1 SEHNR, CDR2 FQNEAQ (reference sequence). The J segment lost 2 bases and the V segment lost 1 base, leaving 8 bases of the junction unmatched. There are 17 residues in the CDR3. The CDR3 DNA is TGTGCCAGCAGCTTAGGGACGGGAGGCCCAGCCTACAATGAGCAGTTCTTC. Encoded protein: CASSLGTGGPAYNEQFF.

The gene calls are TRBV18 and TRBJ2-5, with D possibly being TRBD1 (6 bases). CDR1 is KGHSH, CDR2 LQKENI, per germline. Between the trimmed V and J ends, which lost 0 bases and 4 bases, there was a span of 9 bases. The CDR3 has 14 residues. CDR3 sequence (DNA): TGTGCCAGCTCACCACCCGGACAGCCAGAGACCCAGTACTTC. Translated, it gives CASSPPGQPETQYF.

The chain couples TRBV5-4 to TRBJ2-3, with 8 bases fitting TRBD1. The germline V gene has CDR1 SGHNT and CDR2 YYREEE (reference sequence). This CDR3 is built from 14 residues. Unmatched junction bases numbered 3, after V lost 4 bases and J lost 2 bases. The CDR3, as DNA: TGTGCCAGCAGCCCGGGACAGGCCACAGATACGCAGTATTTT. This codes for CASSPGQATDTQYF. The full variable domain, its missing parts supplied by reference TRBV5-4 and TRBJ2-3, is ETGVTQSPTHLIKTRGQQVTLRCSSQSGHNTVSWYQQALGQGPQFIFQYYREEENGRGNFPPRFSGLQFPNYSSELNVNALELDDSALYLCASSPGQATDTQYFGPGTRLTVL.

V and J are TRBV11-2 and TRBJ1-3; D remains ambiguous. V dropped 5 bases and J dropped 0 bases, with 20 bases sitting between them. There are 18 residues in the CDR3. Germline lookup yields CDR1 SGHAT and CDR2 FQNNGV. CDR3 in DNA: TGTGCCAGCAGCCCCCGTTACCCGCAGGCGAGCTCTGGAAACACCATATATTTT. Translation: CASSPRYPQASSGNTIYF.

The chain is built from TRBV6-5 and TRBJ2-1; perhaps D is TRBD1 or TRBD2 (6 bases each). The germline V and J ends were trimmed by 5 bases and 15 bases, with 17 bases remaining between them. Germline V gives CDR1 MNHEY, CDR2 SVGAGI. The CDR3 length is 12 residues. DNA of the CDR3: TGTGCCAGCAGTCTTACAGGGAGGACCCTGTTCTTC. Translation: CASSLTGRTLFF.

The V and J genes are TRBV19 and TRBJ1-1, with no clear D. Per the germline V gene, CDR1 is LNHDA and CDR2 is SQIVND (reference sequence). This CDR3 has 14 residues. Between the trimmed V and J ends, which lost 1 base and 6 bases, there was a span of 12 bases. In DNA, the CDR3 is TGTGCCAGTAGTATAGCGGAGGGAATAGCTGAAGCTTTCTTT. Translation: CASSIAEGIAEAFF.

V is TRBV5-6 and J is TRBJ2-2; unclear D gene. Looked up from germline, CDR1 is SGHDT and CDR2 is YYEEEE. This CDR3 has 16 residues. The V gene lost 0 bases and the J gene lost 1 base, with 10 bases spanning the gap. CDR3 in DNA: TGTGCCAGCAGCTTGGTGACCCGTGAGAACACCGGGGAGCTGTTTTTT. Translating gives CASSLVTRENTGELFF.

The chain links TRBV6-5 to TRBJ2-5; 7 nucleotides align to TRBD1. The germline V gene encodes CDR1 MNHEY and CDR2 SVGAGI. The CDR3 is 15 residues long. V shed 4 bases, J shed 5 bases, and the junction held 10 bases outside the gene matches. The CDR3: CASSSKDRFGETQYF. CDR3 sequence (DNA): TGTGCCAGCAGTTCAAAGGACAGGTTCGGGGAGACCCAGTACTTC.

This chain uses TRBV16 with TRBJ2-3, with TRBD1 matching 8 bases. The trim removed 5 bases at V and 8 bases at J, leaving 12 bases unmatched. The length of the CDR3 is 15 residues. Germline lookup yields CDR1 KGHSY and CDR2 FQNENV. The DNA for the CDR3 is TGTGCCAGCAGCACGCGCGGGCAGGGGGCGACTACGCAGTATTTT. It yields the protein CASSTRGQGATTQYF.

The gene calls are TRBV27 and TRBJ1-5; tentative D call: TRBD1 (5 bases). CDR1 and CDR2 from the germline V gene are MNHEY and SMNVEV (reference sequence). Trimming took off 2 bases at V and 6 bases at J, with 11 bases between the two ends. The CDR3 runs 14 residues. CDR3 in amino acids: CASSLGGRTQPQHF. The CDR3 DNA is TGTGCCAGCAGTTTAGGGGGACGGACTCAGCCCCAGCATTTT.

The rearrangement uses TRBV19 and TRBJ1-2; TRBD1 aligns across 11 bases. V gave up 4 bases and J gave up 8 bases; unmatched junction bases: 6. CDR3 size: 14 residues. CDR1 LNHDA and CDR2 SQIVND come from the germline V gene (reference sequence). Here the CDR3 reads CASSTWGQGDGYTF. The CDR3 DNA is TGTGCCAGTAGTACCTGGGGACAGGGGGACGGCTACACCTTC.

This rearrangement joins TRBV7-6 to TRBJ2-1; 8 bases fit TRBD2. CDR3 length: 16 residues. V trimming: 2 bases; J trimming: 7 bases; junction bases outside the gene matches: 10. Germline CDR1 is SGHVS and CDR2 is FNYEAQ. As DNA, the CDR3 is TGTGCCAGCAGCTTACAACCAGCGGGAGTAGGGAATGAGCAGTTCTTC. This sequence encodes CASSLQPAGVGNEQFF.

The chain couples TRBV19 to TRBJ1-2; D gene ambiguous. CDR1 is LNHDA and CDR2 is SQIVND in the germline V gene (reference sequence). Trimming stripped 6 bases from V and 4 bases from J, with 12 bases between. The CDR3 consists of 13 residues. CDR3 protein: CASRGRHPYGYTF. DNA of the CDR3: TGTGCCAGTAGGGGAAGGCACCCCTATGGCTACACCTTC.

This CDR3 reads CASSSYNQPQHF. DNA of the CDR3: TGTGCCAGCAGCTCCTATAATCAGCCCCAGCATTTT. The chain carries TRBV7-6 and TRBJ1-5, with D unclear. The CDR3 contains 12 residues. V was shortened by 4 bases and J by 4 bases, with 5 bases between the two germline ends. The germline V gene has CDR1 SGHVS and CDR2 FNYEAQ. The full variable domain, in which reference TRBV7-6 and TRBJ1-5 provide the parts outside the CDR3, is GAGVSQSPRYKVTKRGQDVALRCDPISGHVSLYWYRQALGQGPEFLTYFNYEAQQDKSGLPNDRFSAERPEGSISTLTIQRTEQRDSAMYRCASSSYNQPQHFGDGTRLSIL.

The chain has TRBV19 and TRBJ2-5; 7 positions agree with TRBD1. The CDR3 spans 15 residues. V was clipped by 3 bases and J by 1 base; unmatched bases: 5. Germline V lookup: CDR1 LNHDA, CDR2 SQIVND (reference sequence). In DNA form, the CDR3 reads TGTGCCAGTAGTATCTCGACAGGGACCCAAGAGACCCAGTACTTC. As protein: CASSISTGTQETQYF.

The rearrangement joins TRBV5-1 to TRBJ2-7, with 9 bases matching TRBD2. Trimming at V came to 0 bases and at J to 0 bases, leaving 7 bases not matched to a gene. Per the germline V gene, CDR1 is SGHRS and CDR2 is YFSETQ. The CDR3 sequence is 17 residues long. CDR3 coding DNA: TGCGCCAGCAGCTTGGCCACAGCGGGAGGCCGCTCCTACGAGCAGTACTTC. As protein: CASSLATAGGRSYEQYF.

The CDR3: CASSLAAVAREKLFF. The CDR3 nucleotides are TGTGCCAGCAGCTTAGCTGCAGTGGCGAGGGAAAAACTGTTTTTT. This rearrangement joins TRBV7-2 to TRBJ1-4; D not resolved. The CDR3 has 15 residues. Germline V lookup: CDR1 SGHTA, CDR2 FQGNSA. Trimming pared 0 bases from V and 8 bases from J, leaving 13 bases between.

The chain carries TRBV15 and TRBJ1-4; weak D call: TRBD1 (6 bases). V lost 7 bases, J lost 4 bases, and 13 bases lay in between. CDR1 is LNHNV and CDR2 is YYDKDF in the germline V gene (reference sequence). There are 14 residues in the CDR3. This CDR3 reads CATKGGIFNEKLFF. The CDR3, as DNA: TGTGCCACCAAGGGGGGGATTTTTAATGAAAAACTGTTTTTT.